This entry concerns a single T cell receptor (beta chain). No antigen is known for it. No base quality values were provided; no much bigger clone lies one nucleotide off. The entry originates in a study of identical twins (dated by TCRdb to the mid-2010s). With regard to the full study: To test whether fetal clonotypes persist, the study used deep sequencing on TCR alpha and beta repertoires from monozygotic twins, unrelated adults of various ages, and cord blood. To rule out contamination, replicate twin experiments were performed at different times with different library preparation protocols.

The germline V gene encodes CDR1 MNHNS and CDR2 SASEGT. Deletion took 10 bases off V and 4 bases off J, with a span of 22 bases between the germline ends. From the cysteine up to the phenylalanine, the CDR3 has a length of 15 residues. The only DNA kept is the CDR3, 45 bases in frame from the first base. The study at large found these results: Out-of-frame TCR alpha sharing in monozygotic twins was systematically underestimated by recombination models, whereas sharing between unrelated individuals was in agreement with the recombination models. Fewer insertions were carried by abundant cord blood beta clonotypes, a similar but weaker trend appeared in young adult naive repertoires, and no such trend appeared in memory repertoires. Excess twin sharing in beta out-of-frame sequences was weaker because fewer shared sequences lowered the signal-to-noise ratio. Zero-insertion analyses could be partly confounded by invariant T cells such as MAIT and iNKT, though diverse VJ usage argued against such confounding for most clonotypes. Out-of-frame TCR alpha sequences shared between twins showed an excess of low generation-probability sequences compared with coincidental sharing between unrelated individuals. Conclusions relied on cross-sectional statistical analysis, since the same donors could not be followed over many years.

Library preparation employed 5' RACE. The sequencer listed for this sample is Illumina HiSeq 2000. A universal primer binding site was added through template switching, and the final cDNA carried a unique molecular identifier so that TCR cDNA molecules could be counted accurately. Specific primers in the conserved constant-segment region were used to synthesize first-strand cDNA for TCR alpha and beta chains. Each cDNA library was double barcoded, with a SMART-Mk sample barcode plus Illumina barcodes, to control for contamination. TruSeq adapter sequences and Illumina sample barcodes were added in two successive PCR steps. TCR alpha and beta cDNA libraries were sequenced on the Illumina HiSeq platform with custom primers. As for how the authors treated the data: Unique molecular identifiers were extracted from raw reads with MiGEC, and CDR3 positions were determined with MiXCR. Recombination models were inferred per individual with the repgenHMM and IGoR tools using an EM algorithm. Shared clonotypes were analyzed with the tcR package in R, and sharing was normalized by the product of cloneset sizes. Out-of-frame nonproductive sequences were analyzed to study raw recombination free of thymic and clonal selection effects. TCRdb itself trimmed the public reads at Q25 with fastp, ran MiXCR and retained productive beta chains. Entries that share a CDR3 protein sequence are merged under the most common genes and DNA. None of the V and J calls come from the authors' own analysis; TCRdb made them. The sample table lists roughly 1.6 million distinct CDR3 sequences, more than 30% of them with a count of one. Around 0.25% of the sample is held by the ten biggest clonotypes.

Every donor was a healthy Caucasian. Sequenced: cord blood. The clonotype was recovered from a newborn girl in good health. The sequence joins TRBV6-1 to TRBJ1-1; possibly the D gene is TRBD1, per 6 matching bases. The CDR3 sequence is CATRTNGGSSTEAFF. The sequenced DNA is TGTGCCACCCGTACTAACGGGGGCTCTAGCACTGAAGCTTTCTTT.